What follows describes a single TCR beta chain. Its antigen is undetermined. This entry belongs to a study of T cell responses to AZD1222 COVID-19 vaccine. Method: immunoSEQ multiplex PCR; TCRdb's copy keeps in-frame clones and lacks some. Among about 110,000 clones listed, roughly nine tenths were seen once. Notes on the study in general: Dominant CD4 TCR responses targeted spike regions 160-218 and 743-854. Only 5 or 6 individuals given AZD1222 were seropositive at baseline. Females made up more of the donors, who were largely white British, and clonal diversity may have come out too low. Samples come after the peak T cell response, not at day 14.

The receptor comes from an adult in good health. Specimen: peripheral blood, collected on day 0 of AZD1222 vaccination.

Here the CDR3 reads CASSQGVAGQGAGNTIYF. Written as DNA, the CDR3 is TGTGCCAGCAGCCAAGGGGTTGCAGGGCAGGGGGCTGGAAACACCATATATTTT. V and J are TRBV3-1 (or the pseudogene TRBV3-2) and TRBJ1-3; 7 positions agree with TRBD1. The CDR3 is 18 amino acids. Germline CDR1 reads LGHDT; CDR2 reads YNNKEL (reference sequence). The J segment lost 2 bases and the V segment lost 1 base, leaving 11 bases of the junction unmatched.